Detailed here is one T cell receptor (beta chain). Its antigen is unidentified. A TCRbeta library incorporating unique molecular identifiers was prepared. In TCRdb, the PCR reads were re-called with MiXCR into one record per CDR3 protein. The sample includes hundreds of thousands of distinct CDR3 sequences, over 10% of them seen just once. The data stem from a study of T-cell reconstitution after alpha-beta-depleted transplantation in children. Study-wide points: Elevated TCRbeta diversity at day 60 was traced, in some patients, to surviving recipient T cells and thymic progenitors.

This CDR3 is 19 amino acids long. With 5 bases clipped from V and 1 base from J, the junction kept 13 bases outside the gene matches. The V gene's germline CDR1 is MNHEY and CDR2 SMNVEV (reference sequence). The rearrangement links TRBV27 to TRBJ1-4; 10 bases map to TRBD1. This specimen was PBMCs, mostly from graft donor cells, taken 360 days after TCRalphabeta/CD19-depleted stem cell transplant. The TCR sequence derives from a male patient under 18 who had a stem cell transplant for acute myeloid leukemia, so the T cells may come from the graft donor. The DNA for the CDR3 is TGTGCCAGCAGTCGAAACCGGGACAGGGGATACGGAACTAATGAAAAACTGTTTTTT. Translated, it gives CASSRNRDRGYGTNEKLFF.